Following are 8 T cell receptor beta chains from one sample sequenced in a study of cytomegalovirus exposure and HLA in healthy donors. Primers for the PCR totalled 60 Vbeta and 13 Jbeta. Sequencing was performed with immunoSEQ multiplex PCR; in TCRdb, only in-frame clones are kept and a portion is missing. The sample records about 120,000 clones, 81% being singletons. Sequencing input: PBMCs. These receptors were collected from a middle-aged woman in good health and CMV-seronegative.

The gene calls are TRBV15 and TRBJ1-2; no definite D call. V gave up 0 bases and J gave up 1 base, with 15 bases separating them. The V gene's germline CDR1 is LNHNV and CDR2 YYDKDF (reference sequence). The CDR3 sequence is 17 residues long. CDR3 bases: TGTGCCACCAGCAGAGATATCCAGGTCCTTGTTAACTATGGCTACACCTTC. This sequence encodes CATSRDIQVLVNYGYTF.

The gene calls are TRBV15 and TRBJ2-7; D is unclear. In germline, CDR1 is LNHNV, CDR2 YYDKDF (reference sequence). Trimming removed 0 bases at V and 4 bases at J, with 10 bases between. CDR3 length: 14 amino acids. The CDR3: CATSRDFQIYEQYF. The DNA of the CDR3 is TGTGCCACCAGCAGAGATTTTCAGATATACGAGCAGTACTTC.

This clone showed up just a few times. V gene TRBV6-5 combines with J gene TRBJ1-2; TRBD1 agrees at 9 bases. The CDR3 extends over 15 amino acids. Looked up from germline, CDR1 is MNHEY and CDR2 is SVGAGI. V shed 0 bases and J 4 bases; nucleotides not matched to a gene: 3. The DNA for the CDR3 is TGTGCCAGCAGTTACTCCGGGACAGGGCGCTATGGCTACACCTTC. It specifies CASSYSGTGRYGYTF.

This clone appeared a few times. J is TRBJ1-4 and V is TRBV28; D is undetermined. Germline V gives CDR1 MDHEN, CDR2 SYDVKM. This CDR3 spans 11 amino acids. Trimming took off 8 bases at V and 6 bases at J, with 7 bases between the two ends. In DNA form, the CDR3 reads TGTGCCAGCTCCCGTCATGAAAAACTGTTTTTT. This gives the protein CASSRHEKLFF.

The J gene is TRBJ2-5, the V gene TRBV5-8, with TRBD2 matching 8 bases. Losses at the gene ends were 5 bases for V and 7 bases for J; bases not matched to a gene: 7. This CDR3 region has 13 residues. Germline assignment: CDR1 SGHTS and CDR2 YDEGEE. DNA for the CDR3: TGTGCCAGCAGATTCAGTAGCGGGGTGACCCAGTACTTC. Encoded protein: CASRFSSGVTQYF.

This sequence joins TRBV18 and TRBJ1-2; D unresolved. The germline CDR1 and CDR2 sequences are KGHSH and LQKENI. Trimming stripped 3 bases from V and 2 bases from J, with 13 bases between. CDR3 length: 15 residues. CDR3 sequence (DNA): TGTGCCAGCTCACCCGAACCGACGGGGAACTATGGCTACACCTTC. This sequence encodes CASSPEPTGNYGYTF. Full variable domain (outside the CDR3, taken from reference TRBV18 and TRBJ1-2): NAGVMQNPRHLVRRRGQEARLRCSPMKGHSHVYWYRQLPEEGLKFMVYLQKENIIDESGMPKERFSAEFPKEGPSILRIQQVVRGDSAAYFCASSPEPTGNYGYTFGSGTRLTVV.

This chain uses TRBV7-9 with TRBJ1-5; D uncertain. V was clipped by 1 base and J by 4 bases, with 11 bases between them. CDR1 is SEHNR, CDR2 FQNEAQ, per germline (reference sequence). CDR3 length equals 15 residues. The CDR3, as DNA: TGTGCCAGCAGCTTAGGCCACACAGTTAATCAGCCCCAGCATTTT. It encodes CASSLGHTVNQPQHF.

This clone was seen a few times. The chain combines TRBV4-1 with TRBJ1-1, with a possible D match to TRBD1 (6 bases). This CDR3 contains 17 residues. V was trimmed by 1 base and J by 7 bases, leaving 22 bases between them. CDR1 and CDR2 (germline): MGHRA, YSYEKL. The CDR3 protein is CASSQVLVRGRKGEAFF. CDR3 DNA: TGCGCCAGCAGCCAAGTTTTGGTCAGGGGTAGAAAGGGTGAAGCTTTCTTT.